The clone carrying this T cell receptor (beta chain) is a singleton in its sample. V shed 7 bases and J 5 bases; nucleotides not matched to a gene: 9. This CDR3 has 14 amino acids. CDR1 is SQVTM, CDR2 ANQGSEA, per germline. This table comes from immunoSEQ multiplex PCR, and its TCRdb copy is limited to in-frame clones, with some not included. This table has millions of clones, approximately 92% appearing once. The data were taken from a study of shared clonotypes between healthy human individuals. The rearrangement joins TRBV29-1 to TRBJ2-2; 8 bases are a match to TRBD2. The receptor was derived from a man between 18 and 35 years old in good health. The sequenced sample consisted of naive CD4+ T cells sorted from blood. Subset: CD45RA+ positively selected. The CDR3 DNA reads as TGCAGCGCAGGACTAGCTGTTGCGACCGGGGAGCTGTTTTTT. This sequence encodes CSAGLAVATGELFF.